A single sample is the source of the 26 T cell receptor beta chains below, sequenced in a study of cytomegalovirus exposure and HLA in healthy donors. The PCR had 60 Vbeta and 13 Jbeta primers. Some clones are missing from TCRdb's copy, which holds only in-frame ones; the method was immunoSEQ multiplex PCR. The sample has some 240,000 clones, around 80% seen once; the top ten hold 3.8%. The sequencing sample was made of PBMCs. The receptors were sampled from a male donor in good health and CMV-seronegative.

V and J are TRBV6-1 and TRBJ1-1; D unclear. V was clipped by 5 bases and J by 7 bases, with 11 bases between them. Germline V gene data show CDR1 as MNHNS and CDR2 as SASEGT. This CDR3 contains 12 residues. CDR3 region: CASSSRTDEAFF. In DNA, the CDR3 is TGTGCCAGCAGTTCTCGAACAGATGAAGCTTTCTTT.

The chain combines TRBV10-2 with TRBJ2-2; D call uncertain. There are 14 residues in the CDR3. Between the trimmed V and J ends, which lost 5 bases and 6 bases, there was a span of 13 bases. Germline V gene lookup returns CDR1 WSHSY and CDR2 SAAADI. The chain's CDR3 is CASSPLTGSGELFF. CDR3 bases: TGCGCCAGCAGTCCTTTAACGGGTTCCGGGGAGCTGTTTTTT.

The V call is TRBV19, the J call TRBJ2-2; 8 bases fit TRBD2. CDR1 is LNHDA, CDR2 SQIVND, per germline (reference sequence). V was clipped by 3 bases and J by 3 bases; unmatched bases: 12. The CDR3 length is 18 residues. The CDR3 bases are TGTGCCAGTAGTATGCCAGCGGGAGTAATCTTGTACACCGGGGAGCTGTTTTTT. The encoded protein is CASSMPAGVILYTGELFF.

V gene TRBV29-1 combines with J gene TRBJ1-1, with 7 bases lining up with TRBD1. The germline V gene has CDR1 SQVTM and CDR2 ANQGSEA. The CDR3 consists of 15 residues. V lost 4 bases and J lost 0; bases outside the gene matches: 8. The CDR3 DNA follows: TGCAGCGTTGTGGGGTCCGGGACAGTGAACACTGAAGCTTTCTTT. Translating gives CSVVGSGTVNTEAFF.

This clone has more than one count but fewer than ten. The genes are TRBV27 and TRBJ1-4; D not certain. Trimming took 1 base from V and 8 from J, leaving 8 bases between them. From germline, CDR1 is MNHEY and CDR2 SMNVEV (reference sequence). The CDR3 loop spans 13 amino acids. CDR3 amino acids: CASSLYSGEKLFF. Written as DNA, the CDR3 is TGTGCCAGCAGTTTATACTCCGGGGAAAAACTGTTTTTT. Combining the CDR3 with reference TRBV27 and TRBJ1-4 gives the whole variable domain EAQVTQNPRYLITVTGKKLTVTCSQNMNHEYMSWYRQDPGLGLRQIYYSMNVEVTDKGDVPEGYKVSRKEKRNFPLILESPSPNQTSLYFCASSLYSGEKLFFGSGTQLSVL.

The count of this clone is one. The CDR3 is CASSYSGTGSDTQYF. In nucleotides, the CDR3 is TGTGCCAGCAGTTACTCGGGGACAGGGTCAGATACGCAGTATTTT. The gene calls are TRBV6-6 and TRBJ2-3, with 9 bases lining up with TRBD1. Germline CDR1 and CDR2: MNHNY and SVGAGI (reference sequence). This CDR3 is 15 amino acids long. V was pared by 0 bases and J by 4 bases, with 2 bases of the junction left unmatched.

This chain joins TRBV7-9 and TRBJ1-1; the match to TRBD1 covers 11 bases. The V gene end was trimmed by 1 base and the J gene end by 11 bases; junction bases not matched to a gene: 6. Germline V gene data show CDR1 as SEHNR and CDR2 as FQNEAQ (reference sequence). The CDR3 runs 14 residues. CDR3 region: CASSLVGQGAGAFF. DNA for the CDR3: TGTGCCAGCAGCTTAGTCGGACAGGGGGCGGGGGCTTTCTTT.

Details on this clone: The sample has other DNA sequences that encode this CDR3 too. V is TRBV6-5 and J is TRBJ2-7; maybe TRBD1 (6 bases). Germline loops: CDR1 MNHEY, CDR2 SVGAGI. The CDR3 has 14 residues. V lost 6 bases and J 1 base, leaving 13 bases between the germline ends. The CDR3 DNA follows: TGTGCCAGCAGCCCGGACAGAGGATCCTACGAGCAGTACTTC. Translated, it gives CASSPDRGSYEQYF.

This rearrangement joins TRBV5-1 to TRBJ2-7, with D maybe TRBD2 (6 bases). The CDR3 is 14 amino acids. Trimming stripped 4 bases from V and 1 base from J, with 12 bases between. CDR1 and CDR2 from the germline V gene are SGHRS and YFSETQ. DNA for the CDR3: TGCGCCAGCAGCACGGCCGGGACTTCCTACGAGCAGTACTTC. This codes for CASSTAGTSYEQYF.

This clone was observed a single time. CDR3 DNA: TGCGCCAGCAGCCCGCGAGGGAGGCTGGCCTACGAGCAGTACTTC. Translating gives CASSPRGRLAYEQYF. This chain links TRBV5-1 with TRBJ2-7; weak D call: TRBD2 (6 bases). CDR1 is SGHRS and CDR2 is YFSETQ in the germline V gene. Trimming shortened V by 4 bases and J by 2 bases, and 16 bases separated the two germline ends. The CDR3 contains 15 residues.

This clone was observed a single time. The chain employs TRBV28 and TRBJ1-2; TRBD1 matches 7 bases. CDR3 length: 13 amino acids. Germline loops: CDR1 MDHEN, CDR2 SYDVKM. V lost 7 bases and J lost 8; bases outside the gene matches: 10. This CDR3 reads CASTKQTGWGYTF. The DNA of the CDR3 is TGTGCCAGCACTAAACAGACAGGGTGGGGCTACACCTTC.

The chain links TRBV2 to TRBJ2-7, with D possibly being TRBD1 (5 bases). V was cut by 4 bases and J by 6 bases, with 7 bases left in between. The length of the CDR3 is 11 residues. Germline assignment: CDR1 SNHLY and CDR2 FYNNEI. DNA of the CDR3: TGTGCCAGCAGTGGGGGCTCCGAGCAGTACTTC. This encodes CASSGGSEQYF. The whole variable domain, remainder taken from reference TRBV2 and TRBJ2-7, is EPEVTQTPSHQVTQMGQEVILRCVPISNHLYFYWYRQILGQKVEFLVSFYNNEISEKSEIFDDQFSVERPDGSNFTLKIRSTKLEDSAMYFCASSGGSEQYFGPGTRLTVT.

In its sample, this clone was seen once. The J gene is TRBJ1-2, the V gene TRBV5-6, with 9 bases lining up with TRBD1. The CDR3 covers 16 residues. Germline CDR1 and CDR2: SGHDT and YYEEEE. With 4 bases clipped from V and 0 bases from J, the junction kept 7 bases outside the gene matches. CDR3 residues: CASSPGTGKANYGYTF. The CDR3 DNA is TGTGCCAGCAGCCCAGGGACAGGGAAAGCTAACTATGGCTACACCTTC.

V and J are TRBV2 and TRBJ2-5; the match to TRBD2 covers 7 bases. Germline CDR1 and CDR2: SNHLY and FYNNEI. CDR3 length: 14 residues. The trim removed 4 bases at V and 2 bases at J, leaving 4 bases unmatched. The CDR3 loop reads CASSVGGFQETQYF. CDR3 DNA sequence: TGTGCCAGCAGTGTGGGGGGGTTTCAAGAGACCCAGTACTTC.

The chain employs TRBV6-6 and TRBJ1-2, with D possibly matching TRBD1 (5 bases). Between the trimmed V and J ends, which lost 2 bases and 8 bases, there was a span of 18 bases. The CDR3 is 15 amino acids. Germline-derived CDR1 and CDR2 are MNHNY and SVGAGI (reference sequence). CDR3 loop: CASSYGGTGRDGYTF. DNA for the CDR3: TGTGCCAGCAGTTACGGGGGGACGGGGAGGGACGGCTACACCTTC.

The rearrangement uses TRBV10-1 and TRBJ2-5; a weak D match, TRBD2 (6 bases). The J call is doubtful: the DNA matches TRBJ2-7 better. The CDR3 is 14 amino acids. Germline V gives CDR1 WNHNN, CDR2 SYGVQD (reference sequence). The CDR3 region has the DNA TGCGCCAGCAGTGTGACTCAGGAGGGCGACGAGCAGTACTTC. Protein: CASSVTQEGDEQYF.

This clone came up a few times. The genes are TRBV14 and TRBJ1-1, with D possibly being TRBD1 (5 bases). In germline, CDR1 is SGHDN, CDR2 FVKESK. CDR3 size: 14 residues. Between the trimmed V and J ends, which lost 3 bases and 1 base, there was a span of 9 bases. The CDR3 reads CASSHREGNTEAFF. The DNA of the CDR3 is TGTGCCAGCAGCCACAGGGAGGGGAACACTGAAGCTTTCTTT. Full variable domain (rest looked up from reference TRBV14 and TRBJ1-1): EAGVTQFPSHSVIEKGQTVTLRCDPISGHDNLYWYRRVMGKEIKFLLHFVKESKQDESGMPNNRFLAERTGGTYSTLKVQPAELEDSGVYFCASSHREGNTEAFFGQGTRLTVV.

The rearrangement joins TRBV25-1 to TRBJ1-1; perhaps TRBD1 as D (6 bases). Between the trimmed V and J ends, which lost 5 bases and 11 bases, there was a span of 21 bases. Germline values: CDR1 MGHDK, CDR2 SYGVNS. The CDR3 runs to 14 residues. This CDR3 is CASSPSTGMNDAFF. The CDR3 DNA sequence: TGTGCCAGCAGTCCATCAACAGGGATGAACGATGCTTTCTTT. The full variable domain, with the rest looked up from reference TRBV25-1 and TRBJ1-1, is EADIYQTPRYLVIGTGKKITLECSQTMGHDKMYWYQQDPGMELHLIHYSYGVNSTEKGDLSSESTVSRIRTEHFPLTLESARPSHTSQYLCASSPSTGMNDAFFGQGTRLTVV.

This chain joins TRBV9 and TRBJ2-7; TRBD2 aligns across 13 bases. CDR1 and CDR2 from the germline V gene are SGDLS and YYNGEE. The CDR3 is 15 amino acids. The V and J ends lost 2 bases and 5 bases, in that order; junction bases with no gene match: 4. In nucleotides, the CDR3 is TGTGCCAGCAGCGTTGGACTAGCGGGGGAGGACGAGCAGTACTTC. It yields the protein CASSVGLAGEDEQYF.

V gene TRBV7-3 combines with J gene TRBJ2-3; TRBD2 matches at 12 bases. Trimming at V came to 5 bases and at J to 5 bases, leaving 8 bases not matched to a gene. Germline V gene data show CDR1 as SGHTA and CDR2 as FQGTGA. The CDR3 totals 16 residues. The CDR3 protein is CASSLGLAGTQDTQYF. As DNA, the CDR3 is TGTGCCAGCAGCCTCGGACTAGCGGGGACTCAAGATACGCAGTATTTT.

This chain uses TRBV9 with TRBJ2-3, with 10 bases identical to TRBD2. The CDR3 sequence is 15 residues long. V lost 3 bases and J lost 3; bases outside the gene matches: 4. Germline loops: CDR1 SGDLS, CDR2 YYNGEE. The CDR3 protein is CASSESGRATDTQYF. The CDR3 bases are TGTGCCAGCAGCGAAAGCGGGAGGGCTACAGATACGCAGTATTTT.

This clone was counted only a few times. The rearrangement links TRBV6-5 to TRBJ2-7; weak D call: TRBD2 (6 bases). This CDR3 has 13 residues. The germline gives CDR1 MNHEY, CDR2 SVGAGI. The V gene lost 3 bases and the J gene lost 3 bases, with 9 bases spanning the gap. Here the CDR3 DNA reads TGTGCCAGCAGTTATCGGCGGGGCTACGAGCAGTACTTC. Its protein is CASSYRRGYEQYF.

DNA for the CDR3: TGTGCCAGCAGCTTAACGCCCACTAGCGTCGTCAACAATGAGCAGTTCTTC. Translating it yields CASSLTPTSVVNNEQFF. V and J are TRBV7-3 and TRBJ2-1; 7 positions match TRBD2. There are 17 residues in the CDR3. Germline CDR1 SGHTA, CDR2 FQGTGA. The V segment lost 0 bases and the J segment 5 bases; nucleotides outside the gene matches: 10.

Only one count was recorded for this clone. The chain carries TRBV2 and TRBJ2-3; the D is unclear. Germline V gives CDR1 SNHLY, CDR2 FYNNEI. This CDR3 region has 12 residues. Trimming pared 7 bases from V and 1 base from J, leaving 6 bases between. CDR3 nucleotides: TGTGCCAGCACTCGCGGCACAGATACGCAGTATTTT. Amino acid sequence: CASTRGTDTQYF.

The count of this clone is one. The chain couples TRBV28 to TRBJ1-2; D not certain. V was cut by 6 bases and J by 4 bases, with 18 bases left in between. The germline V gene encodes CDR1 MDHEN and CDR2 SYDVKM. This CDR3 comprises 15 residues. DNA for the CDR3: TGTGCCAGCAGGATAGTCCGGGTTCGGGGCTATGGCTACACCTTC. Translating gives CASRIVRVRGYGYTF.

The rearrangement uses TRBV5-1 and TRBJ2-3; no clear D gene. The CDR3 spans 13 residues. Germline CDR1 reads SGHRS; CDR2 reads YFSETQ. The germline V and J ends were trimmed by 0 bases and 6 bases, with 8 bases remaining between them. The DNA for the CDR3 is TGCGCCAGCAGCTTGGGGTCCGGGGATACGCAGTATTTT. It translates to CASSLGSGDTQYF.